A single sample is the source of the 30 T cell receptor beta chains below, sequenced in a study of human T cells and chemical hapten exposure. Time point here: patch test 3, about 24 weeks after DPC sensitization. Treatment meaning: therapeutic diphenylcyclopropenone sensitization with weekly scalp DPC. TCRdb re-analysed the RACE reads in MiXCR, keeping a single row per CDR3 protein. This sample has approximately 90,000 distinct CDR3 sequences, with 25% to 35% found just once. Sequencing was performed on whole blood, taken in connection with sensitization to the hapten diphenylcyclopropenone (DPC). These receptors originate from a man aged 40-49 years with alopecia areata. Some clones in this sample may be carry-over from other donors' samples.

This clonotype is a singleton in its sample. The chain carries TRBV18 and TRBJ1-1, with a weak D call TRBD1 (5 bases). The V end lost 2 bases, the J end lost 6 bases, and 7 bases lay between the germline ends. The germline V gene encodes CDR1 KGHSH and CDR2 LQKENI. CDR3 size: 12 residues. CDR3 in DNA: TGTGCCAGCTCACCAGTGACAGCTGAAGCTTTCTTT. Protein: CASSPVTAEAFF.

The chain is built from TRBV12-3 or TRBV12-4 and TRBJ2-5, with TRBD1 matching 11 bases. The CDR3 spans 17 residues. The junction had 7 bases not matched to a gene; V was cut back by 0 bases and J by 4 bases. This chain's CDR3 is CASSLALGQGAGETQYF. The CDR3 DNA reads TGTGCCAGCAGTTTAGCGCTTGGACAGGGGGCTGGAGAGACCCAGTACTTC.

This clonotype turned up a few times. V and J are TRBV9 and TRBJ2-7; 8 bases are shared with TRBD1. V lost 9 bases, J lost 2 bases, and 10 bases stayed unmatched. Per the germline V gene, CDR1 is SGDLS and CDR2 is YYNGEE. CDR3 size: 14 residues. This chain's CDR3 is CAIRRRGQAYEQYF. The DNA for the CDR3 is TGTGCCATCCGAAGAAGGGGACAGGCCTACGAGCAGTACTTC.

This chain links TRBV7-2 with TRBJ1-1; D call uncertain. Between the trimmed V and J ends, which lost 2 bases and 8 bases, there was a span of 9 bases. Germline V gene data show CDR1 as SGHTA and CDR2 as FQGNSA. This CDR3 comprises 12 residues. In DNA, the CDR3 is TGTGCCAGCAGCTTATACGGCACCGAAGCTTTCTTT. Translated, it gives CASSLYGTEAFF. The whole variable domain, remainder taken from reference TRBV7-2 and TRBJ1-1, is GAGVSQSPSNKVTEKGKDVELRCDPISGHTALYWYRQSLGQGLEFLIYFQGNSAPDKSGLPSDRFSAERTGGSVSTLTIQRTQQEDSAVYLCASSLYGTEAFFGQGTRLTVV.

This clonotype was counted only a few times. The chain is built from TRBV6-5 and TRBJ1-6; 8 bases agree with TRBD1. The V gene's germline CDR1 is MNHEY and CDR2 SVGAGI. The V gene end was trimmed by 2 bases and the J gene end by 6 bases; junction bases not matched to a gene: 6. CDR3 size: 16 residues. CDR3 sequence reads: CASSYSRTGINSPLHF. The CDR3 DNA sequence: TGTGCCAGCAGTTACAGCCGGACAGGGATTAATTCACCCCTCCACTTT.

This clonotype was observed a handful of times. DNA for the CDR3: TGCGCCAGCAGTGAGGGCAGCGGGAGCGGCACAGATACGCAGTATTTT. Protein: CASSEGSGSGTDTQYF. V is TRBV10-2 and J is TRBJ2-3; 8 bases are shared with TRBD2. V shed 2 bases and J 1 base; nucleotides not matched to a gene: 5. CDR3 length: 16 residues. Germline CDR1 is WSHSY and CDR2 is SAAADI.

The rearrangement uses TRBV7-2 and TRBJ2-1, with TRBD2 as a possible D gene (6 bases). The CDR3 has 16 amino acids. Trimming stripped 6 bases from V and 0 bases from J, with 15 bases between. Germline assignment: CDR1 SGHTA and CDR2 FQGNSA. The CDR3 spells CASRGDLPSSYNEQFF. Here the CDR3 DNA reads TGTGCCAGCAGGGGGGACTTACCTAGCTCCTACAATGAGCAGTTCTTC.

J is TRBJ2-7 and V is TRBV25-1; a weak D match, TRBD1 (5 bases). Germline V CDR1 and CDR2: MGHDK, SYGVNS. Trimming shortened V by 6 bases and J by 2 bases, and 8 bases separated the two germline ends. This CDR3 region has 12 residues. CDR3 sequence (DNA): TGTGCCAGCAGAACAGGCGCCTACGAGCAGTACTTC. Translating it yields CASRTGAYEQYF.

This clonotype occurred a few times. The V call is TRBV12-3 or TRBV12-4, the J call TRBJ2-1; D remains ambiguous. The CDR3 is 13 residues long. V lost 5 bases and J lost 6, with 11 bases in between. The CDR3 coding sequence is TGTGCCAGCAGTGCGGAACCTTTCAATGAGCAGTTCTTC. Amino acid sequence: CASSAEPFNEQFF.

The chain joins TRBV28 to TRBJ2-6; no firm D call. This CDR3 is built from 14 residues. Germline values: CDR1 MDHEN, CDR2 SYDVKM. Trimming removed 4 bases at V and 2 bases at J, with 6 bases between. The chain's CDR3 is CASSSAPGANVLTF. The CDR3 DNA reads as TGTGCCAGCAGTTCAGCCCCTGGGGCCAACGTCCTGACTTTC.

The genes are TRBV7-2 and TRBJ2-5, with 11 bases aligning to TRBD2. The V gene's germline CDR1 is SGHTA and CDR2 FQGNSA. V lost 3 bases to trimming and J lost 2 bases; unmatched junction nucleotides: 8. The length of the CDR3 is 17 residues. The CDR3 DNA is TGTGCCAGCAGCTTCCTTCCGGGACTAGCGGCTCAAGAGACCCAGTACTTC. Its protein is CASSFLPGLAAQETQYF.

This clonotype was counted ten times or more. The genes are TRBV18 and TRBJ2-3; 10 bases are a match to TRBD2. Germline values: CDR1 KGHSH, CDR2 LQKENI. This CDR3 has 17 amino acids. J was trimmed by 0 bases and V by 6 bases; bases with no gene match: 9. In DNA form, the CDR3 reads TGTGCCAGCTCTCGCCTTGGACTAGCGGCTAGCACAGATACGCAGTATTTT. The encoded protein is CASSRLGLAASTDTQYF.

The genes are TRBV13 and TRBJ2-7, with TRBD1 matching 7 bases. The CDR3 consists of 15 residues. The V and J ends lost 5 bases and 1 base, in that order; junction bases with no gene match: 8. Germline CDR1 and CDR2: PRHDT and FYEKMQ (reference sequence). The CDR3 nucleotides read TGTGCCAGCAGCCCGCCCGGGACAGCTTCCTACGAGCAGTACTTC. This sequence encodes CASSPPGTASYEQYF.

This clonotype appeared a few times. As DNA, the CDR3 is TGTGCCAGCAGCGCCGCCCTGGACGAGCAGTACTTC. Protein sequence: CASSAALDEQYF. J is TRBJ2-7 and V is TRBV7-9; D gene uncertain. The CDR3 runs to 12 residues. The V and J ends lost 5 bases and 5 bases respectively, with 10 bases between them. The germline V gene has CDR1 SEHNR and CDR2 FQNEAQ (reference sequence). Drawing the rest from reference TRBV7-9 and TRBJ2-7, the complete variable domain is DTGVSQNPRHKITKRGQNVTFRCDPISEHNRLYWYRQTLGQGPEFLTYFQNEAQLEKSRLLSDRFSAERPKGSFSTLEIQRTEQGDSAMYLCASSAALDEQYFGPGTRLTVT.

This clonotype was recorded only once. This rearrangement joins TRBV12-3 or TRBV12-4 to TRBJ2-5; D tentatively reads TRBD1 or TRBD2 (5 bases each). V was clipped by 7 bases and J by 5 bases, with 17 bases between them. CDR3 length equals 14 residues. CDR3: CASNLGASSETQYF. The CDR3 DNA follows: TGTGCCAGCAACCTAGGGGCTAGCTCTGAGACCCAGTACTTC.

This clonotype was recorded a few times. The gene calls are TRBV5-6 and TRBJ2-1, with D perhaps TRBD1 or TRBD2 (6 bases each). The CDR3 is 16 residues long. CDR1 and CDR2 from the germline V gene are SGHDT and YYEEEE. V was shortened by 6 bases and J by 0 bases, with 16 bases between the two germline ends. DNA of the CDR3: TGTGCCAGCACCCACCAAGGGGGGAGCTCCTACAATGAGCAGTTCTTC. This gives the protein CASTHQGGSSYNEQFF.

This clonotype turned up a few times. The chain recombines TRBV7-2 with TRBJ1-1; 8 positions agree with TRBD1. V trimming: 3 bases; J trimming: 4 bases; junction bases outside the gene matches: 7. The CDR3 is 15 amino acids. The V gene's germline CDR1 is SGHTA and CDR2 FQGNSA. The DNA for the CDR3 is TGTGCCAGCAGCTTCCAGGGCGGGACAGGCACTGAAGCTTTCTTT. It translates to CASSFQGGTGTEAFF.

The chain combines TRBV3-1 with TRBJ2-1; 7 bases map to TRBD2. V gave up 1 base and J gave up 8 bases; unmatched junction bases: 8. CDR3 length: 15 amino acids. In germline, CDR1 is LGHDT, CDR2 YNNKEL (reference sequence). The CDR3 reads CASSQASGRGYEQFF. The CDR3 bases are TGTGCCAGCAGCCAAGCCTCAGGGAGGGGCTATGAGCAGTTCTTC.

The rearrangement links TRBV11-2 to TRBJ2-7; 10 nucleotides line up with TRBD2. The CDR3 spans 17 residues. Per the germline V gene, CDR1 is SGHAT and CDR2 is FQNNGV. J lost 4 bases, V lost 4 bases, and 13 bases had no gene match. CDR3: CASSSNLLAGDEYEQYF. CDR3 in DNA: TGTGCCAGCAGCTCGAACCTTCTAGCGGGAGATGAGTACGAGCAGTACTTC.

This clonotype was seen only a few times. The rearrangement uses TRBV12-3 or TRBV12-4 and TRBJ2-3; no clear D. Deletions cut 6 bases from V and 2 bases from J, with 3 bases between. This CDR3 spans 11 amino acids. The CDR3 here is CASRLTDTQYF. CDR3 sequence (DNA): TGTGCCAGCAGACTCACAGATACGCAGTATTTT.

The J gene is TRBJ2-2, the V gene TRBV28, with a tentative D call TRBD1 (6 bases). Germline V gives CDR1 MDHEN, CDR2 SYDVKM. CDR3 length: 13 residues. The V and J ends lost 6 bases and 6 bases respectively, with 11 bases between them. CDR3 sequence (DNA): TGTGCCAGCAGGCCTCCAGGGGCCGGGGAGCTGTTTTTT. It is translated as CASRPPGAGELFF.

The V call is TRBV7-2, the J call TRBJ2-7; a possible D gene is TRBD1 (5 bases). The CDR3 covers 14 residues. The ends were cut back, 6 bases at V and 7 bases at J, with 19 bases in the middle. Germline V gene data show CDR1 as SGHTA and CDR2 as FQGNSA. The CDR3 coding sequence is TGTGCCAGCAGTCCCGCGTCAGGGTCCATGGAGCAGTACTTC. Translated, it gives CASSPASGSMEQYF. Variable domain in full (rest from reference TRBV7-2 and TRBJ2-7): GAGVSQSPSNKVTEKGKDVELRCDPISGHTALYWYRQSLGQGLEFLIYFQGNSAPDKSGLPSDRFSAERTGGSVSTLTIQRTQQEDSAVYLCASSPASGSMEQYFGPGTRLTVT.

Turning to this clonotype: At one end, the junction sequence differs from germline, possibly due to a read error. This rearrangement joins TRBV29-1 to TRBJ2-3; TRBD1 might be the D (6 bases). Germline CDR1 and CDR2: SQVTM and ANQGSEA. This CDR3 is 13 amino acids long. The CDR3 DNA reads as TGCAGCGTTAAGGACAGCCGTATCGAACGTCCGGATTTT. This sequence encodes CSVKDSRIERPDF.

This rearrangement joins TRBV3-1 to TRBJ2-1; D unclear. Germline CDR1 and CDR2: LGHDT and YNNKEL (reference sequence). Deletions cut 4 bases from V and 4 bases from J, with 8 bases between. The CDR3 has 13 amino acids. The CDR3 protein is CASSRATYNEQFF. In nucleotides, the CDR3 is TGTGCCAGCAGCCGCGCCACTTACAATGAGCAGTTCTTC.

This clonotype has more than one count but fewer than ten. The chain is built from TRBV9 and TRBJ2-1, with D possibly being TRBD2 (6 bases). Germline values: CDR1 SGDLS, CDR2 YYNGEE. V lost 3 bases to trimming and J lost 0 bases, with 10 bases between them. This CDR3 has 15 residues. The CDR3 region is CASSEATSSYNEQFF. CDR3 bases: TGTGCCAGCAGCGAGGCGACTAGCTCCTACAATGAGCAGTTCTTC.

The chain employs TRBV10-3 and TRBJ2-5, with D perhaps TRBD1 or TRBD2 (6 bases each). The V and J ends lost 3 bases and 4 bases respectively, with 9 bases between them. The CDR3 spans 13 residues. Germline CDR1 and CDR2: ENHRY and SYGVKD. CDR3 bases: TGTGCCATCAGTGAACAGGGAGGAGAGACCCAGTACTTC. It translates to CAISEQGGETQYF.

The CDR3 DNA sequence: TGTGCCAGCAGTGACAAATCCCCGGGAAAACTGTTTTTT. Its translation: CASSDKSPGKLFF. The rearrangement uses TRBV6-1 and TRBJ1-4; D not certain. Per the germline V gene, CDR1 is MNHNS and CDR2 is SASEGT. CDR3 length: 13 residues. V shed 3 bases and J shed 10 bases, with 12 bases lying between them.

This clonotype has a single count. The gene calls are TRBV5-5 and TRBJ2-7; perhaps TRBD2 as D (5 bases). V lost 5 bases to trimming and J lost 1 base, with 19 bases between them. The CDR3 is made up of 16 amino acids. The germline V gene encodes CDR1 SGHKS and CDR2 YYEKEE (reference sequence). The CDR3 here is CASRVQPTRGSYEQYF. As DNA, the CDR3 is TGTGCCAGCAGGGTCCAGCCTACCCGGGGTTCCTACGAGCAGTACTTC.

This clonotype was observed a few times. The rearrangement joins TRBV6-5 to TRBJ2-3; the match to TRBD1 covers 9 bases. Trimming removed 7 bases from V and 1 base from J; junction bases left unmatched: 3. This CDR3 has 14 residues. The germline gives CDR1 MNHEY, CDR2 SVGAGI. The CDR3, as DNA: TGTGCCAGCATTGGGACAGGGCGCACAGATACGCAGTATTTT. It encodes CASIGTGRTDTQYF.

CDR3 DNA: TGTGCCAGCAGCGGTCGGGGACAGGGGGCCAACGAGCAGTACTTC. It specifies CASSGRGQGANEQYF. This chain uses TRBV28 with TRBJ2-7; 12 nucleotides agree with TRBD1. V was pared by 6 bases and J by 5 bases, with 8 bases of the junction left unmatched. Looked up from germline, CDR1 is MDHEN and CDR2 is SYDVKM. This CDR3 is 15 amino acids long.